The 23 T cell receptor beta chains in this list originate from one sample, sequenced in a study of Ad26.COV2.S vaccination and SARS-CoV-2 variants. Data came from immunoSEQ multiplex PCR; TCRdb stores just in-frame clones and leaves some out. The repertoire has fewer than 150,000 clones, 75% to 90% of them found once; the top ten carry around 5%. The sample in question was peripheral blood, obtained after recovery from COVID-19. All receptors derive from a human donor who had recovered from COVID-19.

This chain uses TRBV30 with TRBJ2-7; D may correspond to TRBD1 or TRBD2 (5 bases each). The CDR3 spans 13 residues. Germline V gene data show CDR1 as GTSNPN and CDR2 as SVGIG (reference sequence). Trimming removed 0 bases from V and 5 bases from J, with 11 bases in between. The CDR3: CAWSVTGGHEQYF. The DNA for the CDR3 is TGTGCCTGGAGTGTAACAGGAGGCCACGAGCAGTACTTC.

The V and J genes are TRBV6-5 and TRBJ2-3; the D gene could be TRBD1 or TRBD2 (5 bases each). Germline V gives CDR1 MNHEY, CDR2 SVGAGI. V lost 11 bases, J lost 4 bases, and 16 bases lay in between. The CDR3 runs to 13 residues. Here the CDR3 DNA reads TGTGCCGTCGGGACGGAAAATTCAGATACGCAGTATTTT. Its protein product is CAVGTENSDTQYF.

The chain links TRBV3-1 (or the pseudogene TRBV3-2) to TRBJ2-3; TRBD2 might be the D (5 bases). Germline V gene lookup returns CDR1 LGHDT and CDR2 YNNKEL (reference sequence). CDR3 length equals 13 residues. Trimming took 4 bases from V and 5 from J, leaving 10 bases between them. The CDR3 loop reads CASSPLAGDTQYF. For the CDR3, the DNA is TGTGCCAGCAGCCCGCTAGCTGGAGATACGCAGTATTTT.

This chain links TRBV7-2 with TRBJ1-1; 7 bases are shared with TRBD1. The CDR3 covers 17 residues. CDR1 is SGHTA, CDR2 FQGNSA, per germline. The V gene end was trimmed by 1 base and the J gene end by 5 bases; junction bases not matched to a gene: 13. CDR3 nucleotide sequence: TGTGCCAGCAGCTTAGTGGGAGGGGGCGGTTCGAGGACTGAAGCTTTCTTT. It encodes CASSLVGGGGSRTEAFF.

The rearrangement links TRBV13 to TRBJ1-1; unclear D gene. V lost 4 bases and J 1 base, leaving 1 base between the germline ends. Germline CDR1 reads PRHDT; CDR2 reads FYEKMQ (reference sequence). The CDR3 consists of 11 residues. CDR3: CASSSNTEAFF. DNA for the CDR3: TGTGCCAGCAGCTCGAACACTGAAGCTTTCTTT.

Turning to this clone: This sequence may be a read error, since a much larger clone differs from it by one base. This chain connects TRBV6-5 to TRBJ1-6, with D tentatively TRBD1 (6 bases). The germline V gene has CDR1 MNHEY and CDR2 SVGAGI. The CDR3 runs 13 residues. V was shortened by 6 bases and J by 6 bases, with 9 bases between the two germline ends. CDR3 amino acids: CASRTGLNSPLHF. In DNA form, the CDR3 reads TGTGCCAGCAGAACAGGGCTTAATTCACCCCTCCACTTT.

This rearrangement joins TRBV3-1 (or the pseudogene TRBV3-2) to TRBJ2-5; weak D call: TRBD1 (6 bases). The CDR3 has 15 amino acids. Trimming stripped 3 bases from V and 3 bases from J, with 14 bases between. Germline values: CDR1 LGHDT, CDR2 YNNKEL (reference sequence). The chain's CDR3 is CASSHRTVSEETQYF. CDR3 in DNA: TGTGCCAGCAGCCACCGGACAGTCTCGGAAGAGACCCAGTACTTC.

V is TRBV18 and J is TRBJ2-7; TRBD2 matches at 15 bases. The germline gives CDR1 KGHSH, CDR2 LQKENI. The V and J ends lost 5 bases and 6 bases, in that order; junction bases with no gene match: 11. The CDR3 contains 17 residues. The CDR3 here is CASSSGLAGGPPREQYF. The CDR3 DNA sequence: TGTGCCAGCTCATCGGGACTAGCGGGGGGACCTCCGCGCGAGCAGTACTTC.

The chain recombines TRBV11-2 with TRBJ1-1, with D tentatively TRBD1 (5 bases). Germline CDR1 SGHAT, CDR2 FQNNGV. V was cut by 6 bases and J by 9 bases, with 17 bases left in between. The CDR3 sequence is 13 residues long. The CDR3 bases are TGTGCCAGCAGTTACTTCGGGGCAGGGAAAGCTTTCTTT. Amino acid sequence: CASSYFGAGKAFF.

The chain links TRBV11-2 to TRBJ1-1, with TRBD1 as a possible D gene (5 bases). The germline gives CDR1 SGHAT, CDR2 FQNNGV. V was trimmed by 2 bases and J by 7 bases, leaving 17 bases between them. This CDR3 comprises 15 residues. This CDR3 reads CASSLPFSRAHEAFF. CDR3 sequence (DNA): TGTGCCAGCAGCTTACCCTTTAGCAGGGCCCATGAAGCTTTCTTT.

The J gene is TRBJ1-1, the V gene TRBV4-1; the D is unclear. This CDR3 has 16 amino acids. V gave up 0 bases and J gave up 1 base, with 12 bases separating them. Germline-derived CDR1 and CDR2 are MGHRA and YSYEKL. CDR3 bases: TGCGCCAGCAGCCAAGAGTCGGTCCTCCGGAACACTGAAGCTTTCTTT. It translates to CASSQESVLRNTEAFF.

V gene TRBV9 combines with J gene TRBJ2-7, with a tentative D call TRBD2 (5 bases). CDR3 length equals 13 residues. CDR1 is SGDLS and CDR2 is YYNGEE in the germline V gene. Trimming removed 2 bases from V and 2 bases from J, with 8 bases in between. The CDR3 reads CASSVGDTYEQYF. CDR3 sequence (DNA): TGTGCCAGCAGCGTCGGGGATACCTACGAGCAGTACTTC.

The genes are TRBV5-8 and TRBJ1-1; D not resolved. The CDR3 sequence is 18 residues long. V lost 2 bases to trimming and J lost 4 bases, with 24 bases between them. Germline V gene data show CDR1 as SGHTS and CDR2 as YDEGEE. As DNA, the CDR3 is TGTGCCAGCAGCTTACGAGGGCTCCGAGTTGGGGTCGGCACTGAAGCTTTCTTT. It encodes CASSLRGLRVGVGTEAFF.

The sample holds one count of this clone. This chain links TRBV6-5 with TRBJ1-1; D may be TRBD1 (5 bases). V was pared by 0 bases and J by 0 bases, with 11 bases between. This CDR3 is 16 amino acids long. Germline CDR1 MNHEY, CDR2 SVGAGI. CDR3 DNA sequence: TGTGCCAGCAGTTACTCGATCTGGGGCCTGAACACTGAAGCTTTCTTT. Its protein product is CASSYSIWGLNTEAFF.

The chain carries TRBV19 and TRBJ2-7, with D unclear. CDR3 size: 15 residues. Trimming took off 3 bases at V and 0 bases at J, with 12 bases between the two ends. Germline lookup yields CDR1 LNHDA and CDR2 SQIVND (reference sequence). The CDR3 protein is CASSMGRLSSYEQYF. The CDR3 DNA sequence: TGTGCCAGTAGTATGGGCCGTTTAAGCTCCTACGAGCAGTACTTC.

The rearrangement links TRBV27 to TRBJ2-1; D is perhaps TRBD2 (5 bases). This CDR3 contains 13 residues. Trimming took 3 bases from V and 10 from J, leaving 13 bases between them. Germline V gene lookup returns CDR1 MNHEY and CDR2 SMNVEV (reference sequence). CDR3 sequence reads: CASSLSAGVEQFF. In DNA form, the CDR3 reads TGTGCCAGCAGTTTGTCCGCGGGCGTGGAGCAGTTCTTC.

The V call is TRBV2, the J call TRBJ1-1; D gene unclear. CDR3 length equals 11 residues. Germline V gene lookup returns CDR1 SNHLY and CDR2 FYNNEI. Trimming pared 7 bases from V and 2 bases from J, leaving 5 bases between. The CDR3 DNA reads TGTGCCAGCACCGCAAACACTGAAGCTTTCTTT. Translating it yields CASTANTEAFF.

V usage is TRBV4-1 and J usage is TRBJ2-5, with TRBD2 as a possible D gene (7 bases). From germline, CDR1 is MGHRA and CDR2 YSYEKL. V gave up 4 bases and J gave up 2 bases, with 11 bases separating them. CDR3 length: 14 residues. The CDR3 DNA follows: TGCGCCAGCAGCCCAGGGGACTATCAAGAGACCCAGTACTTC. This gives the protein CASSPGDYQETQYF.

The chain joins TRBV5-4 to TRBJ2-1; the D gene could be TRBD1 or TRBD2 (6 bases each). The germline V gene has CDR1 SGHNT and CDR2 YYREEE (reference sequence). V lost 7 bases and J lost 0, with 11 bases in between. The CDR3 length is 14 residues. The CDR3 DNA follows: TGTGCCAGCCGTAGGGGGGCCTCCTACAATGAGCAGTTCTTC. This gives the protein CASRRGASYNEQFF.

CDR3: CASSYRQGNTEAFF. For the CDR3, the DNA is TGTGCCAGCAGTTATAGGCAGGGGAACACTGAAGCTTTCTTT. The chain is built from TRBV6-2 or TRBV6-3 and TRBJ1-1; D possibly corresponds to TRBD1 (5 bases). The V end lost 3 bases, the J end lost 1 base, and 9 bases lay between the germline ends. Germline V gene sequence: CDR1 MNHEY, CDR2 SVGEGT. CDR3 length: 14 residues.

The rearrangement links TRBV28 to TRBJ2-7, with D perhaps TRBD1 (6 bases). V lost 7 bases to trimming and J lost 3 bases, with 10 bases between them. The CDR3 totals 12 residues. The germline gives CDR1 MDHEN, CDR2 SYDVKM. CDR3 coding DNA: TGTGCCAGCACTGGGACATACTACGAGCAGTACTTC. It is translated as CASTGTYYEQYF.

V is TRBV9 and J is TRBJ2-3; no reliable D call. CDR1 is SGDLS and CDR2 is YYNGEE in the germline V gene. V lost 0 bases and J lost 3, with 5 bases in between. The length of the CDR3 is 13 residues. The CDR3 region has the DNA TGTGCCAGCAGCGTAGCTTGGACAGATACGCAGTATTTT. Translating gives CASSVAWTDTQYF.

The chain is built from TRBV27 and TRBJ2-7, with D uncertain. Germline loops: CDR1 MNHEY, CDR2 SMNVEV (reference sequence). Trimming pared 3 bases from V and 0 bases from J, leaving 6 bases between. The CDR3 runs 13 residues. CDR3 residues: CASSLTSSYEQYF. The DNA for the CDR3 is TGTGCCAGCAGTTTGACAAGCTCCTACGAGCAGTACTTC.